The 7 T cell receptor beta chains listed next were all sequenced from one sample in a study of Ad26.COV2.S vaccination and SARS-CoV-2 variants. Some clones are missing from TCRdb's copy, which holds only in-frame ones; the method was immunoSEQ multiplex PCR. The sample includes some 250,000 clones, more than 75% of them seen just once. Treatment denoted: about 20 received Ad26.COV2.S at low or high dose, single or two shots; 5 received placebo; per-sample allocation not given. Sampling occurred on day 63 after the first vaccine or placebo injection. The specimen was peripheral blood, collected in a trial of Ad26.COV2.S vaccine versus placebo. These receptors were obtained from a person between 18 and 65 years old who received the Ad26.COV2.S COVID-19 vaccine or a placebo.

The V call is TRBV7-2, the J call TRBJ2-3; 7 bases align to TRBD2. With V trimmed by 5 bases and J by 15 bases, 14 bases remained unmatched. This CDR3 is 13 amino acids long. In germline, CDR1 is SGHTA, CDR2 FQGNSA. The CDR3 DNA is TGTGCCAGCAGCCCCGATATGAGCGGGAAAAATTATTTT. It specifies CASSPDMSGKNYF. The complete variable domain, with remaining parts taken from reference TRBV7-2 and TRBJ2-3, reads GAGVSQSPSNKVTEKGKDVELRCDPISGHTALYWYRQSLGQGLEFLIYFQGNSAPDKSGLPSDRFSAERTGGSVSTLTIQRTQQEDSAVYLCASSPDMSGKNYFGPGTRLTVL.

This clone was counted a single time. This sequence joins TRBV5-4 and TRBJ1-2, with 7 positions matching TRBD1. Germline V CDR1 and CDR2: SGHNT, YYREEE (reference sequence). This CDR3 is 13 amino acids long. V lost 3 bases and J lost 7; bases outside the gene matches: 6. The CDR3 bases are TGTGCCAGCAGCTCGCAGGGGGAGGGTGGCTACACCTTC. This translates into CASSSQGEGGYTF.

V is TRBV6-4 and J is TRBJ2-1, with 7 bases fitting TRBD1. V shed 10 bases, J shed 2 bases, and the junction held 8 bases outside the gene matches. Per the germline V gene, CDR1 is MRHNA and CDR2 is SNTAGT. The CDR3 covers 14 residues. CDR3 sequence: CATRAGGPYNEQFF. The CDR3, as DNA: TGTGCCACCAGAGCAGGGGGTCCCTACAATGAGCAGTTCTTC.

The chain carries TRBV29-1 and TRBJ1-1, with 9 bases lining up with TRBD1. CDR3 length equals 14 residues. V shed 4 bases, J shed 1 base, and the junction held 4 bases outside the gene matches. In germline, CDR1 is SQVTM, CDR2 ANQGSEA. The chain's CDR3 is CSVGGQGTNTEAFF. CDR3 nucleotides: TGCAGCGTTGGAGGACAGGGGACGAACACTGAAGCTTTCTTT.

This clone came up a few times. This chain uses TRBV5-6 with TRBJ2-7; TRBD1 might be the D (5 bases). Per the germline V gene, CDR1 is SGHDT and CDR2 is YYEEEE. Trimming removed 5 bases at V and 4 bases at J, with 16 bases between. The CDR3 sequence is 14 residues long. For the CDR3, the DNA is TGTGCCAGCAGTTATACAGGTTTCGGGTACGAGCAGTACTTC. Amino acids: CASSYTGFGYEQYF.

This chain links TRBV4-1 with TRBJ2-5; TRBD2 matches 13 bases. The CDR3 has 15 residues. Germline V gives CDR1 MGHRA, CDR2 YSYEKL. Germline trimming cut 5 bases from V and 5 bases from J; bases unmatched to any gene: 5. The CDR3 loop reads CASSRTSGSYETQYF. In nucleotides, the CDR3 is TGCGCCAGCAGCAGGACTAGCGGGAGTTATGAGACCCAGTACTTC.

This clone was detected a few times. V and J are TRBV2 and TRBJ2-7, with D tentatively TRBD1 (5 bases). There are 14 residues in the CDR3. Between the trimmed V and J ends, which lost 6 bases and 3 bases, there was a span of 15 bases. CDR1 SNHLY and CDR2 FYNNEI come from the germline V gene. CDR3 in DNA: TGTGCCAGCAGCGAATCAGCAGGGCGCTACGAGCAGTACTTC. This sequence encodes CASSESAGRYEQYF.